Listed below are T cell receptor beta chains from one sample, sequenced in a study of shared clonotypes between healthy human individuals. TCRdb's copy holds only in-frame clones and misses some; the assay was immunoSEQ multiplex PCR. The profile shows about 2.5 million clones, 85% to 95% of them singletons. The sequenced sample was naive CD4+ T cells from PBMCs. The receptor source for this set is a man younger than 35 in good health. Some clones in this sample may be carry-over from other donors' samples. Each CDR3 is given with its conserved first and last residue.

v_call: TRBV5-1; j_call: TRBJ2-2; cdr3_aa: CASSLARGLGGELFF
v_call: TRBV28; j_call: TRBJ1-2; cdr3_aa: CASTIPGVAYGYTF
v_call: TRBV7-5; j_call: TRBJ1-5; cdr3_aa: CVRSRLWDRGPGQPQHF
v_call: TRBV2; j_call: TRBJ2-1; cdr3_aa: CASSVVREWYNEQFF
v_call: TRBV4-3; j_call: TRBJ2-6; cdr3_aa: CASSQMTGTGANVLTF
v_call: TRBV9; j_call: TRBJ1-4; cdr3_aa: CASSSVRTNEKLFF
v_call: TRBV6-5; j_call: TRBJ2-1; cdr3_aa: CASSWRGALLNEQFF
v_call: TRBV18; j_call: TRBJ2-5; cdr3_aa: CASSPLPQETQYF
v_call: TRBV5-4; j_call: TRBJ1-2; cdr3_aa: CASSLARGQGNYGYTF
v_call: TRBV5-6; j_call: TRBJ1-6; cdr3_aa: CASSLGGSSYNSPLHF
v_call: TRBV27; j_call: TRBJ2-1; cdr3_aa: CASSLSRGREGYNEQFF
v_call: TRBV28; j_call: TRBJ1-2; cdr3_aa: CASSMKAYGYTF
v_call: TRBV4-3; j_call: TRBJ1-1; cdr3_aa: CASSPGLRSGNTEAFF
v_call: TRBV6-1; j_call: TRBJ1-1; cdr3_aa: CASSGTGGNTEAFF
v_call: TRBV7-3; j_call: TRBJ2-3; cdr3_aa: CASSRIRATGTDTQYF
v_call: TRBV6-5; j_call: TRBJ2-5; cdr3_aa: CASSYSTGRGETQYF
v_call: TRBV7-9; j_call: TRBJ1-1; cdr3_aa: CASSLAIPNTEAFF
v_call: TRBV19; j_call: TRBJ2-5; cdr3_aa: CASSTGAGWGTQYF
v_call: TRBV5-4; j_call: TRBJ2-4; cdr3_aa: CASSLGGGNIQYF
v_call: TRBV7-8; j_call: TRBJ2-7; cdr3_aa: CASSLARATIYEQYF
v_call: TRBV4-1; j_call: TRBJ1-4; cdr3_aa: CASSHTGEKLFF
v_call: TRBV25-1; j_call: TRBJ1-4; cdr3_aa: CASRSVEKLFF